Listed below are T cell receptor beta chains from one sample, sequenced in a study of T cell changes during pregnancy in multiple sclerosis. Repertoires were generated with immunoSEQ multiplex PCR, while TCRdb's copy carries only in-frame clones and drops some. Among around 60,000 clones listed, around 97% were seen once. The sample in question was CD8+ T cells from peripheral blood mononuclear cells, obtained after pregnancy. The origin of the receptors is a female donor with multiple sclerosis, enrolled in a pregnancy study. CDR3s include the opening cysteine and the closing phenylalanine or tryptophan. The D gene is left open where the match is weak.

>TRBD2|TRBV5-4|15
CASSFGGGPSDTQYF
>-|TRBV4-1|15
CASSQTTGTNEKLFF
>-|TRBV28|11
CASSHYNEQFF
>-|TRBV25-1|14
CASSAWGGNTEAFF
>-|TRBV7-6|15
CASSLGGTNSYEQYF
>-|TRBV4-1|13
CASSQGLVREQFF
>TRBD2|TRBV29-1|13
CSVPAGDEETQYF
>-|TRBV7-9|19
CASSLTIGGGIIFTGELFF
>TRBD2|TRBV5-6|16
CASSRGAGDSTDTQYF
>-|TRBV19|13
CASSIFGDQPQHF
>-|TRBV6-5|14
CASSYSRNPYEQYF
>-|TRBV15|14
CATSREQALETQYF
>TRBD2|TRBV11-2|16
CASSSGLAGLSYEQYF
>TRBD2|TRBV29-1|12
CSVRGLARSRLF
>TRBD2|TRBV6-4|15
CASSETSGSTGELFF
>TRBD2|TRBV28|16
CASSLLTSVSSYEQYF
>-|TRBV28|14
CASSLPLSKNIQYF
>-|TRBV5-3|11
CARSLVGPEFF
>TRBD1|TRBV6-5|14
CASSYDRVNYEQYF
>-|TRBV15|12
CATSRDPGEAFF
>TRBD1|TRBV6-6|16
CASSYPSDRAAYEQYF
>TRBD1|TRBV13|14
CASSPGTGGYEQYF
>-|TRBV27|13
CASCLVVGAEAFF